This T cell receptor beta chain was documented in a study of blood T cells in healthy people across ages. Overall study results and limits: Considered underestimates were the diversity estimates obtained from one million T cells.

Comments on this clonotype: The antigen is not known.

The length of the CDR3 is 15 residues. V shed 4 bases and J shed 3 bases, with 17 bases lying between them. Germline V gene lookup returns CDR1 SGDLS and CDR2 YYNGEE. Sample-barcoded 5' priming and a J-beta primer mix drove a second PCR of about 6 to 12 cycles. TCRdb reprocessed the 5' RACE reads via MiXCR and lists one record per CDR3 protein. Of roughly 500,000 distinct CDR3 sequences listed, around 24% are singletons. These same records also appear under a second study, on T cells of mothers and their children.

This sequence was found in a boy aged 5-17 years in good health. Sequenced sample: blood. V usage is TRBV9 and J usage is TRBJ2-7; no definite D call. The CDR3 is CASSPLGRADYEQYF. In DNA, the CDR3 is TGTGCCAGCAGCCCTCTGGGTCGCGCTGACTACGAGCAGTACTTC.